These 32 T cell receptor beta chains share one sample of origin, sequenced in a study of blood T cells in healthy people across ages. A second about 6 to 12 cycle PCR used barcoded and J-beta primers. MiXCR, applied by TCRdb to the 5' RACE reads, yields one record per CDR3 protein. The data hold 1.4 million to 1.5 million distinct CDR3 sequences, with roughly 45% observed a single time. Sequencing input: blood. The receptor set was obtained from a woman between 18 and 29 years old in good health.

The chain is built from TRBV20-1 and TRBJ2-7; 8 positions agree with TRBD1. This CDR3 region has 13 residues. Germline assignment: CDR1 DFQATT and CDR2 SNEGSKA (reference sequence). The CDR3 DNA reads as TGCAGGCAAGACAGGGGTCCCTCCTACGAGCAGTACTTC. Amino acids: CRQDRGPSYEQYF.

This clonotype was seen only a few times. The V and J genes are TRBV18 and TRBJ1-1, with 7 positions matching TRBD1. With 3 bases clipped from V and 4 bases from J, the junction kept 8 bases outside the gene matches. The CDR3 spans 15 residues. Germline V gene data show CDR1 as KGHSH and CDR2 as LQKENI. The CDR3 loop is CASSPPGQPATEAFF. In DNA, the CDR3 is TGTGCCAGCTCACCCCCGGGACAGCCGGCCACTGAAGCTTTCTTT.

J is TRBJ2-2 and V is TRBV10-3; the D call may be TRBD1 or TRBD2 (5 bases each). The CDR3 runs to 14 residues. The ends were cut back, 8 bases at V and 3 bases at J, with 13 bases in the middle. From germline, CDR1 is ENHRY and CDR2 SYGVKD. The CDR3 spells CAIGGRADTGELFF. In DNA form, the CDR3 reads TGTGCCATCGGGGGACGCGCGGACACCGGGGAGCTGTTTTTT.

The table lists this clonotype with a count of one. The chain couples TRBV20-1 to TRBJ1-2; tentative D call: TRBD1 (6 bases). This CDR3 spans 14 amino acids. CDR1 DFQATT and CDR2 SNEGSKA come from the germline V gene (reference sequence). Trimming took off 0 bases at V and 4 bases at J, with 12 bases between the two ends. CDR3 sequence reads: CSARETGQSYGYTF. The DNA for the CDR3 is TGCAGTGCTAGAGAGACTGGACAGAGCTATGGCTACACCTTC.

This clonotype was found a few times. The J gene is TRBJ1-2, the V gene TRBV2; D not certain. Germline V gives CDR1 SNHLY, CDR2 FYNNEI. The ends were cut back, 0 bases at V and 3 bases at J, with 11 bases in the middle. This CDR3 spans 15 amino acids. CDR3 nucleotides: TGTGCCAGCAGTGAAGCGGAGGGCAGCCACTATGGCTACACCTTC. Its protein product is CASSEAEGSHYGYTF.

This chain uses TRBV10-3 with TRBJ2-1; 10 nucleotides agree with TRBD1. The CDR3 consists of 17 residues. V was clipped by 3 bases and J by 2 bases; unmatched bases: 7. Germline V gene data show CDR1 as ENHRY and CDR2 as SYGVKD. Written as DNA, the CDR3 is TGTGCCATCAGTGACACGGTGACAGGGGGCCCCTACAATGAGCAGTTCTTC. It encodes CAISDTVTGGPYNEQFF.

This clonotype was found a few times. The chain couples TRBV28 to TRBJ1-1, with D unresolved. The CDR3 sequence is 12 residues long. V shed 3 bases and J shed 7 bases, with 9 bases lying between them. The germline CDR1 and CDR2 sequences are MDHEN and SYDVKM. The CDR3 nucleotides are TGTGCCAGCAGTTTGCGGACGCTTGAAGCTTTCTTT. This codes for CASSLRTLEAFF.

The chain is built from TRBV6-1 and TRBJ2-1; D not certain. The CDR3 covers 15 residues. The ends were cut back, 3 bases at V and 2 bases at J, with 11 bases in the middle. The germline gives CDR1 MNHNS, CDR2 SASEGT. This CDR3 is CASSDMGSPYNEQFF. CDR3 coding DNA: TGTGCCAGCAGTGATATGGGGTCCCCCTACAATGAGCAGTTCTTC.

A note on this clonotype: A much more abundant neighbour one base away suggests this may be a read error. The chain employs TRBV4-1 and TRBJ2-4; tentative D call: TRBD2 (6 bases). This CDR3 spans 15 amino acids. Germline V gene data show CDR1 as MGHRA and CDR2 as YSYEKL. This CDR3 reads CARSQDRGTKNIQYF. Written as DNA, the CDR3 is TGCGCCAGGAGCCAAGACCGGGGGACCAAAAACATTCAGTACTTC.

This clonotype has just a few counts. The V and J genes are TRBV27 and TRBJ1-5; D is undetermined. CDR3 length: 15 amino acids. V dropped 3 bases and J dropped 0 bases, with 9 bases sitting between them. In germline, CDR1 is MNHEY, CDR2 SMNVEV (reference sequence). CDR3 in amino acids: CASSLAGFSNQPQHF. The CDR3 bases are TGTGCCAGCAGTTTGGCGGGGTTTAGCAATCAGCCCCAGCATTTT.

About this clonotype: At one end the junction does not follow the germline gene, possibly because of a read error. This chain uses TRBV6-2 or TRBV6-3 with TRBJ2-7; a weak D match, TRBD2 (5 bases). The end of the DNA fits TRBJ2-5 better, so the J call may be wrong. This CDR3 has 14 residues. CDR1 is MNHEY, CDR2 SVGEGT, per germline. The CDR3 DNA sequence: TGTGCCAGCAGCTACTTTTCGGAGGATGAGACCCAGTACTTC. It translates to CASSYFSEDETQYF.

V gene TRBV12-3 or TRBV12-4 combines with J gene TRBJ2-1; possibly TRBD2 for D (6 bases). The CDR3 contains 11 residues. V was pared by 8 bases and J by 14 bases, with 16 bases between. In DNA, the CDR3 is TGTGCCAGCGCGCGGGACGGGGGAAAGTTCTTC. Residues: CASARDGGKFF.

The chain links TRBV6-5 to TRBJ1-1, with TRBD1 identical over 12 bases. The CDR3 covers 16 residues. In germline, CDR1 is MNHEY, CDR2 SVGAGI. With V trimmed by 4 bases and J by 4 bases, 7 bases remained unmatched. CDR3 DNA: TGTGCCAGCAGTTTAACGGGACAGGGGGCGAGCACTGAAGCTTTCTTT. Translation gives CASSLTGQGASTEAFF.

The rearrangement joins TRBV15 to TRBJ1-1, with 7 bases that match TRBD1. Trimming cost V 4 bases and J 1 base; bases outside gene matches: 3. The V gene's germline CDR1 is LNHNV and CDR2 YYDKDF (reference sequence). The CDR3 loop spans 14 amino acids. CDR3 loop: CATSIRQGNTEAFF. CDR3 DNA sequence: TGTGCCACCAGCATCAGACAGGGGAACACTGAAGCTTTCTTT.

In this sample, this clonotype turned up a few times. The chain has TRBV6-1 and TRBJ2-1; D might be TRBD1 or TRBD2, each matching 5 bases. The V gene lost 11 bases and the J gene lost 3 bases, with 14 bases spanning the gap. The germline gives CDR1 MNHNS, CDR2 SASEGT. The CDR3 totals 13 residues. This chain's CDR3 is CAGTDSYYNEQFF. The CDR3 coding sequence is TGTGCCGGGACGGATTCCTACTACAATGAGCAGTTCTTC.

The chain is built from TRBV9 and TRBJ1-2; D unresolved. With 4 bases removed from V and 2 bases from J, the gap between germline ends came to 12 bases. CDR1 and CDR2 (germline): SGDLS, YYNGEE. This CDR3 region has 14 residues. The CDR3 sequence is CASSIDQGNYGYTF. CDR3 in DNA: TGTGCCAGCAGCATAGATCAAGGGAACTATGGCTACACCTTC.

The J gene is TRBJ2-4, the V gene TRBV30; no definite D call. The J call may be wrong; the DNA end is better matched by TRBJ2-7. Germline CDR1 is GTSNPN and CDR2 is SVGIG (reference sequence). The CDR3 loop spans 13 amino acids. CDR3 DNA sequence: TGTGCCTGGGGACCCCCGAACCTTTACGAGCAGTACTTC. This translates into CAWGPPNLYEQYF.

The gene calls are TRBV20-1 and TRBJ1-1; maybe TRBD1 (5 bases). V lost 2 bases to trimming and J lost 0 bases, with 16 bases between them. The germline gives CDR1 DFQATT, CDR2 SNEGSKA (reference sequence). CDR3 length: 16 amino acids. The CDR3 is CSARFRTSKMNTEAFF. The CDR3 bases are TGCAGTGCTAGATTTCGGACAAGTAAGATGAACACTGAAGCTTTCTTT.

The J gene is TRBJ2-7, the V gene TRBV5-1; possibly TRBD1 or TRBD2 for D (5 bases each). The CDR3 covers 15 residues. V gave up 0 bases and J gave up 6 bases, with 16 bases separating them. CDR1 and CDR2 (germline): SGHRS, YFSETQ. The CDR3 here is CASSLDAGTPSEQYF. Here the CDR3 DNA reads TGCGCCAGCAGCTTGGATGCAGGGACGCCCTCCGAGCAGTACTTC. Using reference TRBV5-1 and TRBJ2-7 for the parts outside the CDR3, the full variable domain is KAGVTQTPRYLIKTRGQQVTLSCSPISGHRSVSWYQQTPGQGLQFLFEYFSETQRNKGNFPGRFSGRQFSNSRSEMNVSTLELGDSALYLCASSLDAGTPSEQYFGPGTRLTVT.

This chain joins TRBV27 and TRBJ2-1; a possible D gene is TRBD2 (6 bases). Trimming pared 4 bases from V and 8 bases from J, leaving 15 bases between. Per the germline V gene, CDR1 is MNHEY and CDR2 is SMNVEV (reference sequence). CDR3 length: 14 amino acids. CDR3 residues: CASSSSGEWDEQFF. As DNA, the CDR3 is TGTGCCAGCAGTTCCTCGGGAGAATGGGATGAGCAGTTCTTC.

This sequence joins TRBV6-1 and TRBJ1-1; D unresolved. With 9 bases removed from V and 1 base from J, the gap between germline ends came to 6 bases. The CDR3 sequence is 11 residues long. The V gene's germline CDR1 is MNHNS and CDR2 SASEGT. The CDR3 DNA follows: TGTGCCAGTCAGGCGAACACTGAAGCTTTCTTT. It codes for CASQANTEAFF.

This clonotype was detected a few times. The genes are TRBV12-3 or TRBV12-4 and TRBJ1-6; possibly TRBD1 for D (6 bases). V shed 6 bases and J shed 7 bases, with 13 bases lying between them. The length of the CDR3 is 14 residues. The DNA of the CDR3 is TGTGCCAGCAGGAGGGACACTGCCAATTCACCCCTCCACTTT. This translates into CASRRDTANSPLHF.

The gene calls are TRBV19 and TRBJ2-5; no definite D call. The ends were cut back, 2 bases at V and 7 bases at J, with 11 bases in the middle. CDR1 LNHDA and CDR2 SQIVND come from the germline V gene (reference sequence). The CDR3 runs to 13 residues. This CDR3 reads CASSIQATGTQYF. CDR3 nucleotides: TGTGCCAGTAGTATACAGGCCACCGGGACCCAGTACTTC.

The chain is built from TRBV3-1 and TRBJ2-2; no definite D call. The V end was cut by 4 bases, the J end by 7 bases, with 19 bases between. The germline V gene encodes CDR1 LGHDT and CDR2 YNNKEL (reference sequence). CDR3 size: 16 residues. The DNA for the CDR3 is TGTGCCAGCAGCCCCCCCCGCGTGGGATATATCGGGGAGCTGTTTTTT. Protein sequence: CASSPPRVGYIGELFF.

This clonotype was seen a handful of times. This chain links TRBV28 with TRBJ2-4; 11 positions match TRBD2. From germline, CDR1 is MDHEN and CDR2 SYDVKM. V shed 7 bases, J shed 4 bases, and the junction held 9 bases outside the gene matches. CDR3 length: 16 residues. The CDR3 region has the DNA TGTGCCAGCACCAAAGCGGCTAGCGGGGGGAAAAACATTCAGTACTTC. Translation gives CASTKAASGGKNIQYF.

The rearrangement uses TRBV4-2 and TRBJ2-1; D remains ambiguous. Looked up from germline, CDR1 is LGHNA and CDR2 is YNFKEQ. With 0 bases removed from V and 7 bases from J, the gap between germline ends came to 16 bases. The CDR3 contains 16 residues. CDR3 residues: CASSQDVGSVSNEQFF. The CDR3 DNA follows: TGTGCCAGCAGCCAAGACGTAGGTTCGGTAAGTAATGAGCAGTTCTTC.

The V and J genes are TRBV3-1 and TRBJ1-1; D is unclear. V was shortened by 1 base and J by 4 bases, with 10 bases between the two germline ends. Germline values: CDR1 LGHDT, CDR2 YNNKEL (reference sequence). The CDR3 contains 14 residues. The CDR3 coding sequence is TGTGCCAGCAGCCAAGTAGACAAGGGCACTGAAGCTTTCTTT. It encodes CASSQVDKGTEAFF.

In this sample, this clonotype turned up a few times. The chain uses TRBV20-1 and TRBJ2-7, with TRBD1 matching over 11 bases. J lost 2 bases, V lost 3 bases, and 15 bases had no gene match. The CDR3 totals 18 residues. Germline V CDR1 and CDR2: DFQATT, SNEGSKA (reference sequence). The CDR3 sequence is CSASPLSGTGGKTYEQYF. The CDR3 coding sequence is TGCAGTGCTAGCCCTCTCTCTGGGACAGGGGGTAAGACCTACGAGCAGTACTTC.

Only a few counts were recorded for this clonotype. V is TRBV20-1 and J is TRBJ2-7; no definite D call. This CDR3 comprises 10 residues. The V gene lost 4 bases and the J gene lost 6 bases, with 7 bases spanning the gap. Germline CDR1 and CDR2: DFQATT and SNEGSKA (reference sequence). This chain's CDR3 is CSATDSEQYF. The CDR3 DNA sequence: TGCAGTGCTACCGACTCCGAGCAGTACTTC.

The chain employs TRBV6-4 and TRBJ1-2; 9 nucleotides align to TRBD1. This CDR3 has 13 residues. Germline V gives CDR1 MRHNA, CDR2 SNTAGT. Trimming removed 7 bases from V and 8 bases from J; junction bases left unmatched: 8. In DNA form, the CDR3 reads TGTGCCAGCACCACTTACAGGGGGCAAGGCTACACCTTC. Translating it yields CASTTYRGQGYTF.

This chain uses TRBV12-3 or TRBV12-4 with TRBJ1-2; 7 bases are shared with TRBD1. CDR3 length equals 14 residues. Trimming cost V 6 bases and J 3 bases; bases outside gene matches: 7. CDR3 residues: CASRMTGNHYGYTF. CDR3 DNA: TGTGCCAGCAGGATGACAGGGAATCACTATGGCTACACCTTC.

The rearrangement joins TRBV4-2 to TRBJ2-1, with 8 positions matching TRBD2. The last part of the DNA fits TRBJ2-7 better; the J call may be wrong. CDR1 is LGHNA and CDR2 is YNFKEQ in the germline V gene. The CDR3 runs 17 residues. CDR3 amino acids: CASSQDGGGGLYNEQYF. The CDR3 DNA sequence: TGTGCCAGCAGCCAAGATGGGGGCGGGGGGCTCTACAATGAGCAGTACTTC.